This T cell receptor beta chain was obtained from a study of shared clonotypes between healthy human individuals. This CDR3 contains 17 residues. V lost 0 bases to trimming and J lost 3 bases; unmatched junction nucleotides: 6. Germline V gene data show CDR1 as SGHRS and CDR2 as YFSETQ. Genomic DNA from each subset was divided evenly over several immunoSEQ plates. The method was immunoSEQ multiplex PCR; TCRdb's version includes in-frame clones alone and lacks a portion of them. The sample lists around 2,000,000 clones; about 95% were seen once. Notes on the study in general: All-four-donor shared clonotypes had higher generation probabilities than non-shared clonotypes did. What naive subsets generally showed was a larger estimated richness than memory subsets showed.

CD8 cells regarded as naive lacked CD45RO, were positively chosen for CCR7, and omitted terminally differentiated effector memory CD45RA+ cells. As for this clone: What it binds is not known.

This sequence joins TRBV5-1 and TRBJ2-7; 13 nucleotides align to TRBD2. This receptor was taken from a man between 18 and 29 years old in good health. The sample comprised naive CD8+ T cells sorted from blood. CDR3 DNA sequence: TGCGCCAGCAGCTTGGGGACTAGCGGGAGCTATATCTACGAGCAGTACTTC. Translation gives CASSLGTSGSYIYEQYF. The complete variable domain, with remaining parts taken from reference TRBV5-1 and TRBJ2-7, reads KAGVTQTPRYLIKTRGQQVTLSCSPISGHRSVSWYQQTPGQGLQFLFEYFSETQRNKGNFPGRFSGRQFSNSRSEMNVSTLELGDSALYLCASSLGTSGSYIYEQYFGPGTRLTVT.